This TCR beta chain was documented in a study of cytomegalovirus exposure and HLA in healthy donors. Findings of the study overall: Most sequenced TCRs were rare (though some public TCRs occurred in many donors). Across donors, sequencing depth was assumed by presence/absence analyses to be roughly uniform.

Primers: 60 Vbeta forward and 13 Jbeta reverse. Profiling relied on immunoSEQ multiplex PCR, and the TCRdb table lists in-frame clones only, not all of them. The sample lists approximately 190,000 clones; roughly nine tenths were seen once. As for the donors, each was a healthy bone marrow donor. The ends were cut back, 3 bases at V and 2 bases at J, with 9 bases in the middle. The length of the CDR3 is 14 residues. Germline CDR1 SGHVS, CDR2 FNYEAQ. Note on this clone: Its antigen is as yet unknown.

This TCR was sampled from a boy younger than 10 in good health and CMV-seronegative. The chain joins TRBV7-6 to TRBJ2-3; no firm D call. Sequenced sample: PBMCs. The CDR3 nucleotides read TGTGCCAGCAGCTTCGGTCCTTACACAGATACGCAGTATTTT. Amino acids: CASSFGPYTDTQYF.